The clone carrying this T cell receptor (beta chain) has a single count. Antigen specificity is unknown. This entry belongs to a study of Ad26.COV2.S vaccination and SARS-CoV-2 variants. Study-wide context: The authors gave Ad26.COV2.S intramuscularly, either once or twice 56 days apart. Study-level points and caveats: Substantial breadth in spike-specific CD8+ and CD4+ T cell responses was reportedly seen after vaccination.

TCRdb's table, derived via immunoSEQ multiplex PCR, lists solely in-frame clones and lacks some. This table holds 300,000 to 400,000 clones, around 83% found once. Treatment noted: 15 to 20 received Ad26.COV2.S at low or high dose, single or two shots; roughly five received placebo; per-sample allocation not given. Each sample was drawn 63 days after the first injection (of vaccine or placebo). Whoever gave the sample was an adult aged 18-55 years in Boston. Germline lookup yields CDR1 KGHSH and CDR2 LQKENI. This CDR3 region has 14 residues. V shed 0 bases and J shed 0 bases, with 3 bases lying between them.

Sequences were derived from peripheral blood, sampled in a trial of Ad26.COV2.S vaccine versus placebo. The chain carries TRBV18 and TRBJ2-1; D is ambiguous. The clonotype comes from a person aged 18-60 years who received the Ad26.COV2.S COVID-19 vaccine or a placebo. The CDR3 sequence: CASSPPGSYNEQFF. The CDR3 DNA reads TGTGCCAGCTCACCACCGGGCTCCTACAATGAGCAGTTCTTC.